One T cell receptor (beta chain) is described in this entry. The data are from a study of blood T cells in healthy people across ages. Sample-barcoded 5' priming and a J-beta primer mix drove a second PCR of about 7 to 12 cycles. The authors tagged each cDNA molecule using a template-switch adaptor with 12 random nucleotides. A single record per CDR3 protein comes from TCRdb applying MiXCR to the 5' RACE reads. The sample has about 1 million distinct CDR3 sequences; less than 50% are singletons. Germline CDR1 is MNHEY and CDR2 is SVGAGI. The CDR3 has 15 amino acids. V lost 7 bases, J lost 7 bases, and 9 bases stayed unmatched.

V is TRBV6-5 and J is TRBJ2-3, with 12 bases aligning to TRBD1. Sequenced: blood. The TCR originated in a woman aged 60-70 years in good health. CDR3 sequence: CASTDPGQGAYTQYF. The CDR3 bases are TGTGCCAGCACAGACCCGGGACAGGGGGCGTATACGCAGTATTTT.